A single sample is the source of the 15 T cell receptor beta chains below, sequenced in a study of identical twins. MiXCR, run by TCRdb on the 5' RACE reads, gives a single entry per CDR3 protein. The sample contains under 350,000 distinct CDR3 sequences, roughly 10% of which appear only once. This sample was also put to use in a study of yellow fever vaccine responses in identical twins.

The sequenced material came from CD8+ T cells sorted from blood. The receptors here all came from a woman aged 18-29 years in good health.

This clonotype was counted at least ten times. This chain links TRBV6-5 with TRBJ2-1; TRBD1 matches 10 bases. V trimming: 4 bases; J trimming: 5 bases; junction bases outside the gene matches: 5. The CDR3 is 15 residues long. Germline V CDR1 and CDR2: MNHEY, SVGAGI. The CDR3: CASSSGQGVNNEQFF. The CDR3, as DNA: TGTGCCAGCAGTTCCGGACAGGGGGTGAACAATGAGCAGTTCTTC.

In this sample, this clonotype turned up many times. This chain links TRBV7-9 with TRBJ2-5; no clear D. Germline loops: CDR1 SEHNR, CDR2 FQNEAQ (reference sequence). The CDR3 has 14 amino acids. Trimming took off 4 bases at V and 2 bases at J, with 11 bases between the two ends. CDR3 protein: CASSSASVQETQYF. The CDR3 DNA is TGTGCCAGCAGCTCCGCGTCAGTTCAAGAGACCCAGTACTTC.

The rearrangement joins TRBV7-2 to TRBJ1-2; D is undetermined. The germline V gene has CDR1 SGHTA and CDR2 FQGNSA. CDR3 length: 14 residues. The V end was cut by 0 bases, the J end by 8 bases, with 13 bases between. CDR3 sequence (DNA): TGTGCCAGCAGCTTAGCGTCCGGCGATGGAGGCTACACCTTC. The encoded protein is CASSLASGDGGYTF.

In this sample, this clonotype turned up many times. The chain joins TRBV7-2 to TRBJ1-6, with 7 bases that match TRBD1. The CDR3 covers 14 residues. CDR1 and CDR2 (germline): SGHTA, FQGNSA. Trimming cost V 1 base and J 7 bases; bases outside gene matches: 1. Here the CDR3 DNA reads TGTGCCAGCAGCTTAGTGACAGGGAATTCACCCCTCCACTTT. Translating it yields CASSLVTGNSPLHF.

This clonotype came up many times. The genes are TRBV12-3 or TRBV12-4 and TRBJ2-3; D call uncertain. Trimming stripped 6 bases from V and 5 bases from J, with 15 bases between. This CDR3 is built from 14 residues. The CDR3 DNA reads TGTGCCAGCAGCCACTCATTGGGGATAGATACGCAGTATTTT. This encodes CASSHSLGIDTQYF.

The V and J genes are TRBV18 and TRBJ2-7, with D possibly matching TRBD1 (6 bases). This CDR3 contains 14 residues. In germline, CDR1 is KGHSH, CDR2 LQKENI. Trimming took 3 bases from V and 2 from J, leaving 11 bases between them. The CDR3 spells CASSPGATTYEQYF. The CDR3, as DNA: TGTGCCAGCTCACCGGGGGCGACTACCTACGAGCAGTACTTC.

This clonotype was counted ten times or more. The CDR3 here is CASIPGGRIYNEQFF. The DNA for the CDR3 is TGTGCCAGCATCCCAGGGGGACGGATCTACAATGAGCAGTTCTTC. This chain connects TRBV12-3 or TRBV12-4 to TRBJ2-1; TRBD1 matches 7 bases. V was pared by 7 bases and J by 3 bases, with 9 bases of the junction left unmatched. This CDR3 contains 15 residues.

At least ten counts were recorded for this clonotype. The CDR3 region is CASSLDQGDPEAFF. CDR3 in DNA: TGTGCCAGCAGTTTAGACCAGGGGGACCCTGAAGCTTTCTTT. The rearrangement uses TRBV12-3 or TRBV12-4 and TRBJ1-1; 7 nucleotides align to TRBD1. This CDR3 spans 14 amino acids. Unmatched junction bases numbered 5, after V lost 1 base and J lost 6 bases.

This clonotype is medium-sized (0.01 to 0.1%). This chain joins TRBV4-2 and TRBJ1-4; 9 nucleotides align to TRBD1. Unmatched junction bases numbered 11, after V lost 4 bases and J lost 8 bases. The germline gives CDR1 LGHNA, CDR2 YNFKEQ. There are 16 residues in the CDR3. CDR3 in amino acids: CASSPNYGTGLEKLFF. DNA of the CDR3: TGTGCCAGCAGCCCTAACTACGGGACAGGGCTAGAAAAACTGTTTTTT.

The chain couples TRBV28 to TRBJ2-7; no firm D call. The germline V gene encodes CDR1 MDHEN and CDR2 SYDVKM. V lost 0 bases and J lost 3, with 12 bases in between. The CDR3 is made up of 15 amino acids. The CDR3: CASSLWGSESYEQYF. In DNA, the CDR3 is TGTGCCAGCAGTTTATGGGGCAGCGAGAGCTACGAGCAGTACTTC.

This clonotype turned up a few times. The chain joins TRBV6-1 to TRBJ2-7; the match to TRBD1 covers 11 bases. Germline loops: CDR1 MNHNS, CDR2 SASEGT. Losses at the gene ends were 7 bases for V and 4 bases for J; bases not matched to a gene: 6. This CDR3 contains 14 residues. The CDR3, as DNA: TGTGCCAGCATCTCCGGGACAGGGGGTTACGAGCAGTACTTC. Protein sequence: CASISGTGGYEQYF.

The gene calls are TRBV20-1 and TRBJ1-2; D remains ambiguous. The CDR3 sequence is 13 residues long. CDR1 is DFQATT, CDR2 SNEGSKA, per germline (reference sequence). The V end lost 3 bases, the J end lost 1 base, and 9 bases lay between the germline ends. The CDR3 nucleotides read TGCAGTGCTAGGAAACGGAATAACTATGGCTACACCTTC. This gives the protein CSARKRNNYGYTF.

This clonotype was picked up a small number of times. This chain links TRBV7-9 with TRBJ2-3; D may match TRBD1 or TRBD2 (5 bases each). The germline V gene has CDR1 SEHNR and CDR2 FQNEAQ (reference sequence). The V gene lost 6 bases and the J gene lost 5 bases, with 12 bases spanning the gap. This CDR3 contains 13 residues. CDR3 sequence (DNA): TGTGCCAGCAGGGGACCCTACGGAGATACGCAGTATTTT. The encoded protein is CASRGPYGDTQYF.

This clonotype occurred many times. The chain is built from TRBV7-9 and TRBJ2-2; D tentatively reads TRBD1 or TRBD2 (5 bases each). The germline gives CDR1 SEHNR, CDR2 FQNEAQ (reference sequence). The CDR3 is made up of 15 amino acids. With 5 bases removed from V and 5 bases from J, the gap between germline ends came to 15 bases. The DNA for the CDR3 is TGTGCCAGCAGCCATGGGACCTCTCGAACCGGGGAGCTGTTTTTT. It translates to CASSHGTSRTGELFF.

This clonotype was picked up a small number of times. This chain joins TRBV27 and TRBJ2-3; TRBD2 aligns across 7 bases. The CDR3 runs to 15 residues. The germline V gene has CDR1 MNHEY and CDR2 SMNVEV (reference sequence). Trimming removed 3 bases from V and 5 bases from J; junction bases left unmatched: 8. The CDR3 reads CASSFGGTGIDTQYF. CDR3 in DNA: TGTGCCAGCAGTTTCGGGGGGACGGGTATAGATACGCAGTATTTT.